Following are 22 T cell receptor beta chains from one sample sequenced in a study of Ad26.COV2.S vaccination and SARS-CoV-2 variants. Assay used: immunoSEQ multiplex PCR; TCRdb lists only in-frame clones, some missing. The sample records about 480,000 clones, roughly 87% being singletons. Treatment: approximately 18 received Ad26.COV2.S at low or high dose, single or two shots; five or six received placebo; per-sample allocation not given. Samples were taken on day 63 after the first vaccine or placebo injection. The specimen comprised peripheral blood, sampled in a trial of Ad26.COV2.S vaccine versus placebo. All receptors come from a person aged 18-60 years who received the Ad26.COV2.S COVID-19 vaccine or a placebo.

The chain has TRBV6-5 and TRBJ1-6; TRBD1 might be the D (6 bases). V gave up 0 bases and J gave up 9 bases, with 15 bases separating them. Germline-derived CDR1 and CDR2 are MNHEY and SVGAGI. This CDR3 is built from 16 residues. For the CDR3, the DNA is TGTGCCAGCAGTTACTCGGCGGGGGCAAGAGGTTCACCCCTCCACTTT. It codes for CASSYSAGARGSPLHF.

The V gene is TRBV11-2, the J gene TRBJ2-1; D uncertain. CDR1 SGHAT and CDR2 FQNNGV come from the germline V gene. The V end was cut by 0 bases, the J end by 7 bases, with 16 bases between. CDR3 length: 16 amino acids. CDR3 in DNA: TGTGCCAGCAGCTTAGACGGTCTTATGTCTGTGAATGAGCAGTTCTTC. As protein: CASSLDGLMSVNEQFF.

J is TRBJ2-4 and V is TRBV7-8, with D unclear. V lost 5 bases and J lost 8, with 16 bases in between. The CDR3 loop spans 14 amino acids. Germline V gene sequence: CDR1 SGHVS, CDR2 FQNEAQ. The CDR3 DNA sequence: TGTGCCAGCAGCCCAAACGACCTCCGAGACATTCAGTACTTC. This sequence encodes CASSPNDLRDIQYF.

The rearrangement joins TRBV4-3 to TRBJ1-4; D gene ambiguous. Trimming removed 1 base at V and 8 bases at J, with 11 bases between. Germline V lookup: CDR1 LGHNA, CDR2 YSLEER. The CDR3 contains 14 residues. CDR3 protein: CASSQGPWKEKLFF. In DNA form, the CDR3 reads TGCGCCAGCAGCCAAGGCCCATGGAAGGAAAAACTGTTTTTT.

The rearrangement joins TRBV5-5 to TRBJ1-1, with D unclear. V lost 0 bases, J lost 3 bases, and 12 bases lay in between. The germline gives CDR1 SGHKS, CDR2 YYEKEE (reference sequence). This CDR3 comprises 15 residues. The CDR3 nucleotides are TGTGCCAGCAGCTTGGTAGTAGGCACTCACACTGAAGCTTTCTTT. This gives the protein CASSLVVGTHTEAFF. The whole variable domain, remainder taken from reference TRBV5-5 and TRBJ1-1, is DAGVTQSPTHLIKTRGQQVTLRCSPISGHKSVSWYQQVLGQGPQFIFQYYEKEERGRGNFPDRFSARQFPNYSSELNVNALLLGDSALYLCASSLVVGTHTEAFFGQGTRLTVV.

The V call is TRBV7-8, the J call TRBJ2-7; D possibly matches TRBD1 or TRBD2 (5 bases each). The length of the CDR3 is 15 residues. Trimming took off 2 bases at V and 1 base at J, with 12 bases between the two ends. CDR1 is SGHVS and CDR2 is FQNEAQ in the germline V gene. For the CDR3, the DNA is TGTGCCAGCAGCTTAAGGGGAGTTCTATCCTACGAGCAGTACTTC. Its translation is CASSLRGVLSYEQYF.

The genes are TRBV6-5 and TRBJ2-7; D is uncertain. CDR1 and CDR2 (germline): MNHEY, SVGAGI. CDR3 length: 12 residues. V was pared by 8 bases and J by 2 bases, with 10 bases between. CDR3 in amino acids: CASVGFPYEQYF. The CDR3 region has the DNA TGTGCCAGCGTGGGGTTTCCCTACGAGCAGTACTTC.

The rearrangement joins TRBV6-5 to TRBJ1-6, with D hard to call. V lost 0 bases and J 5 bases, leaving 11 bases between the germline ends. CDR3 length: 16 amino acids. Germline V CDR1 and CDR2: MNHEY, SVGAGI. DNA for the CDR3: TGTGCCAGCAGTTACTCCGCGGGAGCGAATAATTCACCCCTCCACTTT. This translates into CASSYSAGANNSPLHF.

The rearrangement joins TRBV6-5 to TRBJ2-1; TRBD2 aligns across 11 bases. Germline CDR1 and CDR2: MNHEY and SVGAGI. J lost 6 bases, V lost 0 bases, and 4 bases had no gene match. The CDR3 runs to 16 residues. CDR3 amino acids: CASSYSGLAAPNEQFF. As DNA, the CDR3 is TGTGCCAGCAGTTACTCGGGACTAGCGGCCCCCAATGAGCAGTTCTTC.

The V call is TRBV29-1, the J call TRBJ2-7; TRBD1 is a possible D gene (5 bases). This CDR3 region has 12 residues. The V end was cut by 4 bases, the J end by 5 bases, with 12 bases between. Germline V gene data show CDR1 as SQVTM and CDR2 as ANQGSEA. CDR3 bases: TGCAGCGTTGGGCAGGGTAGAAACGAGCAGTACTTC. As protein: CSVGQGRNEQYF.

Worth noting for this clone: The sample has other DNA sequences that encode this CDR3 too. V is TRBV29-1 and J is TRBJ2-1; 12 bases are a match to TRBD2. The germline CDR1 and CDR2 sequences are SQVTM and ANQGSEA. V shed 2 bases and J 4 bases; nucleotides not matched to a gene: 3. There are 15 residues in the CDR3. The CDR3 loop reads CSVEPSGRVYNEQFF. DNA for the CDR3: TGCAGCGTTGAACCTAGCGGGAGGGTTTACAATGAGCAGTTCTTC.

The rearrangement uses TRBV7-3 and TRBJ2-7; D may correspond to TRBD1 or TRBD2 (5 bases each). Trimming cost V 0 bases and J 2 bases, with 14 bases left between them. From germline, CDR1 is SGHTA and CDR2 FQGTGA. The CDR3 sequence is 16 residues long. For the CDR3, the DNA is TGTGCCAGCAGCTTAACTCGCCCCGAGGGACCCTACGAGCAGTACTTC. Its translation: CASSLTRPEGPYEQYF.

The chain carries TRBV5-1 and TRBJ2-5; D is undetermined. The CDR3 spans 12 residues. The V and J ends lost 4 bases and 0 bases respectively, with 4 bases between them. Germline V gene lookup returns CDR1 SGHRS and CDR2 YFSETQ. Written as DNA, the CDR3 is TGCGCCAGCAGCATGGACCAAGAGACCCAGTACTTC. Encoded protein: CASSMDQETQYF. Full variable domain (rest looked up from reference TRBV5-1 and TRBJ2-5): KAGVTQTPRYLIKTRGQQVTLSCSPISGHRSVSWYQQTPGQGLQFLFEYFSETQRNKGNFPGRFSGRQFSNSRSEMNVSTLELGDSALYLCASSMDQETQYFGPGTRLLVL.

This chain connects TRBV28 to TRBJ1-3, with 9 bases identical to TRBD1. The CDR3 has 15 amino acids. Germline V CDR1 and CDR2: MDHEN, SYDVKM. J was trimmed by 5 bases and V by 5 bases; bases with no gene match: 7. CDR3 loop: CASSTGQGGRNTIYF. DNA for the CDR3: TGTGCCAGCAGTACGGGACAGGGTGGTAGAAACACCATATATTTT.

CDR3 coding DNA: TGTGCCAGCAGTTTAGTTGGGTCGCGGGGGGCCAACGTCCTGACTTTC. Translated, it gives CASSLVGSRGANVLTF. This sequence joins TRBV28 and TRBJ2-6; D gene unclear. Germline CDR1 reads MDHEN; CDR2 reads SYDVKM. V shed 2 bases and J shed 4 bases, with 12 bases lying between them. This CDR3 has 16 residues. Combining the CDR3 with reference TRBV28 and TRBJ2-6 gives the whole variable domain DVKVTQSSRYLVKRTGEKVFLECVQDMDHENMFWYRQDPGLGLRLIYFSYDVKMKEKGDIPEGYSVSREKKERFSLILESASTNQTSMYLCASSLVGSRGANVLTFGAGSRLTVL.

The chain has TRBV7-8 and TRBJ2-3; 8 bases line up with TRBD1. CDR1 is SGHVS and CDR2 is FQNEAQ in the germline V gene. The CDR3 is made up of 15 amino acids. V trimming: 1 base; J trimming: 3 bases; junction bases outside the gene matches: 3. CDR3 residues: CASSLDQGATDTQYF. CDR3 in DNA: TGTGCCAGCAGCTTAGACCAGGGGGCAACAGATACGCAGTATTTT. The full variable domain, its missing parts supplied by reference TRBV7-8 and TRBJ2-3, is GAGVSQSPRYKVAKRGQDVALRCDPISGHVSLFWYQQALGQGPEFLTYFQNEAQLDKSGLPSDRFFAERPEGSVSTLKIQRTQQEDSAVYLCASSLDQGATDTQYFGPGTRLTVL.

J is TRBJ2-2 and V is TRBV19; D remains ambiguous. The germline V and J ends were trimmed by 0 bases and 4 bases, with 6 bases remaining between them. The CDR3 totals 14 residues. CDR1 and CDR2 (germline): LNHDA, SQIVND (reference sequence). This CDR3 reads CASSIEHRTGELFF. The CDR3 DNA reads as TGTGCCAGTAGTATAGAACATCGCACCGGGGAGCTGTTTTTT. The variable domain in full, with the rest retrieved from reference TRBV19 and TRBJ2-2, is DGGITQSPKYLFRKEGQNVTLSCEQNLNHDAMYWYRQDPGQGLRLIYYSQIVNDFQKGDIAEGYSVSREKKESFPLTVTSAQKNPTAFYLCASSIEHRTGELFFGEGSRLTVL.

Only one count was recorded for this clone. The V gene is TRBV29-1, the J gene TRBJ2-1; no definite D call. V was clipped by 3 bases and J by 6 bases, with 9 bases between them. This CDR3 is 12 amino acids long. Per the germline V gene, CDR1 is SQVTM and CDR2 is ANQGSEA. In nucleotides, the CDR3 is TGCAGCGTTGACCCTACCGGCAATGAGCAGTTCTTC. Its translation is CSVDPTGNEQFF.

This clone was recorded many times. This chain links TRBV28 with TRBJ2-7; D possibly corresponds to TRBD1 (5 bases). The germline V and J ends were trimmed by 7 bases and 7 bases, with 14 bases remaining between them. CDR1 MDHEN and CDR2 SYDVKM come from the germline V gene. The CDR3 covers 12 residues. The DNA of the CDR3 is TGTGCCAGCAAGTGGGGCGGTGGGGAGCAGTACTTC. Its protein is CASKWGGGEQYF.

V gene TRBV11-3 combines with J gene TRBJ2-2, with D unclear. Germline values: CDR1 SGHNT, CDR2 YENEEA. Trimming stripped 1 base from V and 6 bases from J, with 6 bases between. The CDR3 is made up of 13 amino acids. CDR3 DNA: TGTGCCAGCAGCTTAGTAGAGGCCGGGGAGCTGTTTTTT. Translation: CASSLVEAGELFF.

This chain connects TRBV4-3 to TRBJ1-1; TRBD1 is a possible D gene (5 bases). The CDR3 totals 15 residues. Germline lookup yields CDR1 LGHNA and CDR2 YSLEER. The germline V and J ends were trimmed by 4 bases and 1 base, with 13 bases remaining between them. Here the CDR3 reads CASSRRDAQNTEAFF. The CDR3 DNA sequence: TGCGCCAGCAGCCGACGGGACGCCCAGAACACTGAAGCTTTCTTT.

The rearrangement links TRBV6-2 or TRBV6-3 to TRBJ1-6, with D perhaps TRBD1 (5 bases). V gave up 2 bases and J gave up 9 bases, with 14 bases separating them. CDR3 length: 15 amino acids. Germline V CDR1 and CDR2: MNHEY, SVGEGT. The CDR3 sequence is CASSYARESFSPLHF. For the CDR3, the DNA is TGTGCCAGCAGTTACGCCAGGGAGAGTTTTTCACCCCTCCACTTT.